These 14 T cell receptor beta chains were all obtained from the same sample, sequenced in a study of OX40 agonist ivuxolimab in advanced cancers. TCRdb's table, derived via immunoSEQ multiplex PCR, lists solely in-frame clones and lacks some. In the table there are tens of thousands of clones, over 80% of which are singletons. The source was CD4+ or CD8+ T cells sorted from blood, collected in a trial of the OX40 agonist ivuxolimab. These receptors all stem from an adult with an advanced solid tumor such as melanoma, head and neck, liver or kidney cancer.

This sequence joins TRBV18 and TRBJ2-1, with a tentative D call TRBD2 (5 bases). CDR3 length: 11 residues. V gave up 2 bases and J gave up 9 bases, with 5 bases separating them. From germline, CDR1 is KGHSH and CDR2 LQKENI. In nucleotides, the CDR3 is TGTGCCAGCTCACCAGAGGGTGAGCAGTTCTTC. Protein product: CASSPEGEQFF.

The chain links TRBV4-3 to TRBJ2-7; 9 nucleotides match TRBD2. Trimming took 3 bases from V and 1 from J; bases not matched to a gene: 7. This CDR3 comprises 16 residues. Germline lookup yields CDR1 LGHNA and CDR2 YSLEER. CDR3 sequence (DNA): TGCGCCAGCAGCCAGGATAGCGGGAGCGTTTCCTACGAGCAGTACTTC. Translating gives CASSQDSGSVSYEQYF.

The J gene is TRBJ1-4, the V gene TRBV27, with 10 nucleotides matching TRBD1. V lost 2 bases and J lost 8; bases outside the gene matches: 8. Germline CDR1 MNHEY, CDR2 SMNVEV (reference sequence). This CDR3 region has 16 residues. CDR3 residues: CASSLRRTGGTEKLFF. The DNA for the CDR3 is TGTGCCAGCAGTTTACGTCGGACAGGGGGGACCGAAAAACTGTTTTTT.

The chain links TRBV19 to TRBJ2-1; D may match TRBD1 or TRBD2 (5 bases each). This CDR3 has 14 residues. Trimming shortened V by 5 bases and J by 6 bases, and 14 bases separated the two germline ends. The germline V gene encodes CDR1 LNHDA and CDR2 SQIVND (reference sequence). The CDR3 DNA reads TGTGCCAGTAGTGGCGCTCGGGGACGCAATGAGCAGTTCTTC. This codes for CASSGARGRNEQFF.

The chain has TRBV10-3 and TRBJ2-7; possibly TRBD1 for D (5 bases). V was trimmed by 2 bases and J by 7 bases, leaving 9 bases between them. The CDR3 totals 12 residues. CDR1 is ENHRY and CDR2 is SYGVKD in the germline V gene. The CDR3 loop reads CAISETGTEQYV. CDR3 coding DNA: TGTGCCATCAGTGAGACAGGTACGGAGCAGTACGTC.

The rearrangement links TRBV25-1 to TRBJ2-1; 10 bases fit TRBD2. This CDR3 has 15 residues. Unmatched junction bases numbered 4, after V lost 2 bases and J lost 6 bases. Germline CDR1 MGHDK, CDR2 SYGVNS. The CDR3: CASSETSGKGNEQFF. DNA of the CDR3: TGTGCCAGCAGTGAAACTAGCGGGAAAGGCAATGAGCAGTTCTTC.

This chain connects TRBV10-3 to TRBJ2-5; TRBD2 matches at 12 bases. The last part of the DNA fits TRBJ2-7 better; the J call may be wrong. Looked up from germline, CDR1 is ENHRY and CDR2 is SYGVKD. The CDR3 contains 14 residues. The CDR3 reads CAISEGLAGNEQYF. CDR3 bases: TGTGCCATCAGTGAGGGACTAGCGGGAAACGAGCAGTACTTC.

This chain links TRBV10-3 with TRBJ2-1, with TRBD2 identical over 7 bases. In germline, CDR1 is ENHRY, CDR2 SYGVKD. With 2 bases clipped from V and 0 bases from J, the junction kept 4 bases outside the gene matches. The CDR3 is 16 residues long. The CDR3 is CAISEGAGDSYNEQFF. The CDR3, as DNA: TGTGCCATCAGTGAGGGCGCGGGGGACTCCTACAATGAGCAGTTCTTC.

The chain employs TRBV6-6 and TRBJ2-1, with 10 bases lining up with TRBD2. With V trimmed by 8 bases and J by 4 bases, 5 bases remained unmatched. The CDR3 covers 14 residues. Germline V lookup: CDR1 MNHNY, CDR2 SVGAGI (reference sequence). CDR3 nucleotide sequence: TGTGCCAGCCGGACTAGCGGCTTGTACAATGAGCAGTTCTTC. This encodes CASRTSGLYNEQFF.

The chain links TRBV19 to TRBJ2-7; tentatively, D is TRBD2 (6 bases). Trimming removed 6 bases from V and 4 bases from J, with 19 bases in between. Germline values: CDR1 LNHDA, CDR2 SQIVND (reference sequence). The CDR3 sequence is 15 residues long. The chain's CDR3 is CASSPTGGRSYEQYV. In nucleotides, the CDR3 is TGTGCCAGTAGCCCAACCGGGGGACGTTCGTACGAGCAGTACGTC.

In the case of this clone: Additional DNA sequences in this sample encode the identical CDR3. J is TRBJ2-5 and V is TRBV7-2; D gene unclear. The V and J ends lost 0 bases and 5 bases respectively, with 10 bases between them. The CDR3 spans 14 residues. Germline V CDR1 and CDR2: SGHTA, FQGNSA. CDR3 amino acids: CASSLAGVGETQYF. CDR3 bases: TGTGCCAGCAGCTTAGCTGGAGTGGGGGAGACCCAGTACTTC.

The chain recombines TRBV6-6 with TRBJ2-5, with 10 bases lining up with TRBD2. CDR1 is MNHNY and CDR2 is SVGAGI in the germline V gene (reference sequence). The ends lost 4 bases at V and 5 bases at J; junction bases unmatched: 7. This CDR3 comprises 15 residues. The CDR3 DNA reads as TGTGCCAGCAGTTCCCTAGCGGGAGAGCGCGAGACCCAGTACTTC. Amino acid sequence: CASSSLAGERETQYF.

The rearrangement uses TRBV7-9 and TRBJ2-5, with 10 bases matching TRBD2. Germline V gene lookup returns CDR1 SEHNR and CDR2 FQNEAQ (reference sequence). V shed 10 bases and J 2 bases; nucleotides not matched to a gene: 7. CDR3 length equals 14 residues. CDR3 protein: CATGLAGAQETQYF. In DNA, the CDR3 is TGTGCCACCGGGCTAGCGGGAGCTCAAGAGACCCAGTACTTC. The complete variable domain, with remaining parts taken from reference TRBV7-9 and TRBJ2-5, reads DTGVSQNPRHKITKRGQNVTFRCDPISEHNRLYWYRQTLGQGPEFLTYFQNEAQLEKSRLLSDRFSAERPKGSFSTLEIQRTEQGDSAMYLCATGLAGAQETQYFGPGTRLLVL.

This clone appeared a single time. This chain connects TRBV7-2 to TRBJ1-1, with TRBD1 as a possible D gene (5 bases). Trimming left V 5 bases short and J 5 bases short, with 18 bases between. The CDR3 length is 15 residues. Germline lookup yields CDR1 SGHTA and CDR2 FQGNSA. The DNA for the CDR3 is TGTGCCAGCAGCCCCGGAGAGGGGAGGTGGACTGAAGCTTTCTTT. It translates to CASSPGEGRWTEAFF.